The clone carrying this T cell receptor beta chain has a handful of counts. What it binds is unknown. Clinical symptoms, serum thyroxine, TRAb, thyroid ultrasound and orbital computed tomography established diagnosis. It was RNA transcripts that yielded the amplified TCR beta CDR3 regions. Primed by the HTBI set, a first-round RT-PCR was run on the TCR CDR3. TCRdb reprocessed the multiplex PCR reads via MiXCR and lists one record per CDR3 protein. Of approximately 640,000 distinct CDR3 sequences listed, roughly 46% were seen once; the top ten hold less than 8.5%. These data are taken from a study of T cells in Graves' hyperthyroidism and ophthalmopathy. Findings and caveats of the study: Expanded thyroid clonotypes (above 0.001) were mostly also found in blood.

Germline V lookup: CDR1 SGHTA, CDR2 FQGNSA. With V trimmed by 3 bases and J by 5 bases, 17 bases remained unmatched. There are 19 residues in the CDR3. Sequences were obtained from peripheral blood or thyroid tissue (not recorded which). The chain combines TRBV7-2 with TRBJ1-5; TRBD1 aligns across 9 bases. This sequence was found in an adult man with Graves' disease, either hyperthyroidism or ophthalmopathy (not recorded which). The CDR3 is CASSLTGGVGWLVDQPQHF. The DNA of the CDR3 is TGTGCCAGCAGCTTGACAGGGGGAGTGGGTTGGCTCGTCGATCAGCCCCAGCATTTT.